This passage covers 23 T cell receptor beta chains from one sample sequenced in a study of blood T cell repertoires in COVID-19. The protocol was immunoSEQ multiplex PCR, while the TCRdb copy is restricted to in-frame clones and leaves out a portion. The sample yields 30,000 or so clones, approximately 86% seen once. The source material was peripheral blood. These receptors came from a man aged 55-75 years with COVID-19, enrolled during active disease.

This chain links TRBV10-3 with TRBJ1-2, with a possible D match to TRBD1 (5 bases). The CDR3 is 11 residues long. V was pared by 8 bases and J by 6 bases, with 10 bases between. Germline V gene sequence: CDR1 ENHRY, CDR2 SYGVKD. The CDR3 loop reads CAIGGGDGYTF. The CDR3, as DNA: TGTGCCATCGGGGGAGGTGATGGCTACACCTTC.

V usage is TRBV5-6 and J usage is TRBJ1-2; TRBD1 aligns across 9 bases. Germline trimming cut 4 bases from V and 1 base from J; bases unmatched to any gene: 8. The germline V gene has CDR1 SGHDT and CDR2 YYEEEE. The CDR3 has 16 amino acids. CDR3: CASSPAGTGNNYGYTF. CDR3 DNA sequence: TGTGCCAGCAGCCCCGCCGGGACAGGGAATAACTATGGCTACACCTTC.

The chain couples TRBV3-1 (or the pseudogene TRBV3-2) to TRBJ1-6; 8 bases line up with TRBD1. CDR3 size: 15 residues. In germline, CDR1 is LGHDT, CDR2 YNNKEL (reference sequence). V dropped 6 bases and J dropped 9; count of bases not matched to a gene: 10. CDR3 loop: CASSLGQGVGSPLHF. The CDR3 coding sequence is TGTGCCAGCAGTCTCGGACAGGGTGTAGGTTCACCCCTCCACTTT.

The V call is TRBV6-5, the J call TRBJ1-5; 9 bases agree with TRBD1. Germline V gene lookup returns CDR1 MNHEY and CDR2 SVGAGI. The CDR3 consists of 14 residues. V lost 6 bases and J lost 6; bases outside the gene matches: 6. The CDR3 spells CASRGGTGSQPQHF. The DNA of the CDR3 is TGTGCCAGCAGGGGAGGGACAGGGAGTCAGCCCCAGCATTTT.

This chain joins TRBV27 and TRBJ2-7; TRBD1 agrees at 8 bases. From germline, CDR1 is MNHEY and CDR2 SMNVEV (reference sequence). The CDR3 sequence is 14 residues long. V gave up 5 bases and J gave up 4 bases; unmatched junction bases: 7. The CDR3 sequence: CASSQDRATYEQYF. CDR3 DNA: TGTGCCAGCAGTCAGGACAGGGCAACTTACGAGCAGTACTTC.

In the case of this clone: Within the sample, other DNA sequences also encode this same CDR3. The rearrangement uses TRBV24-1 and TRBJ2-2; weak D call: TRBD1 (6 bases). This CDR3 region has 16 residues. V lost 3 bases and J 0 bases, leaving 10 bases between the germline ends. The germline V gene has CDR1 KGHDR and CDR2 SFDVKD. CDR3 DNA sequence: TGTGCCACCAGTGATCTTAAGGGGGCGAACACCGGGGAGCTGTTTTTT. It translates to CATSDLKGANTGELFF.

CDR3 DNA sequence: TGTGCCAGCAGTCCCGGGACTAGCGGAGATTACGAGCAGTACTTC. Its translation: CASSPGTSGDYEQYF. This chain joins TRBV27 and TRBJ2-7, with TRBD2 matching 11 bases. The V segment lost 5 bases and the J segment 4 bases; nucleotides outside the gene matches: 7. The CDR3 is 15 amino acids. Germline V lookup: CDR1 MNHEY, CDR2 SMNVEV (reference sequence).

The CDR3 reads CASSPRFSRNTYEQYF. The DNA for the CDR3 is TGTGCCAGCAGTCCCCGCTTTTCTAGAAATACCTACGAGCAGTACTTC. The chain couples TRBV27 to TRBJ2-7; D call uncertain. Germline CDR1 is MNHEY and CDR2 is SMNVEV (reference sequence). Trimming took off 5 bases at V and 2 bases at J, with 19 bases between the two ends. This CDR3 contains 16 residues.

This chain connects TRBV10-1 to TRBJ2-3, with 8 bases fitting TRBD2. Trimming removed 2 bases from V and 6 bases from J; junction bases left unmatched: 10. CDR1 and CDR2 (germline): WNHNN, SYGVQD (reference sequence). The CDR3 is 16 amino acids. Here the CDR3 reads CASSEMAGGSMDTQYF. CDR3 DNA sequence: TGCGCCAGCAGTGAGATGGCGGGAGGTTCAATGGATACGCAGTATTTT.

This chain connects TRBV6-5 to TRBJ1-4; D not resolved. The V gene lost 6 bases and the J gene lost 8 bases, with 7 bases spanning the gap. Germline V lookup: CDR1 MNHEY, CDR2 SVGAGI. The CDR3 contains 11 residues. The DNA of the CDR3 is TGTGCCAGCAGGGCGGGGGAAAAACTGTTTTTT. Residues: CASRAGEKLFF.

This rearrangement joins TRBV12-3 or TRBV12-4 to TRBJ1-2; D remains unclear. V was pared by 5 bases and J by 6 bases, with 13 bases between. The CDR3 consists of 13 residues. CDR3 DNA: TGTGCCAGCAGTGGATCAACGGGGAATGGCTACACCTTC. This translates into CASSGSTGNGYTF.

This clone has only one observation. No conserved phenylalanine or tryptophan is present at the end of the CDR3, so a read error is the likely explanation. The limits of the CDR3 on the DNA are not certain, so only TCRdb's listed CDR3 is given. The J gene is TRBJ1-2, the V gene TRBV19; the table assigns TRBD1, which was not confirmed against the DNA. The CDR3 is 10 residues long, counting both termini. CDR1 and CDR2 from the germline V gene are LNHDA and SQIVND (reference sequence). CDR3 sequence: CASASKQPYL.

The chain employs TRBV30 and TRBJ2-5; unclear D gene. The germline CDR1 and CDR2 sequences are GTSNPN and SVGIG (reference sequence). Trimming removed 0 bases at V and 6 bases at J, with 8 bases between. The CDR3 consists of 12 residues. The CDR3 reads CAWSVPRKTQYF. The CDR3 nucleotides read TGTGCCTGGAGTGTACCCAGAAAGACCCAGTACTTC. Full variable domain (outside the CDR3, taken from reference TRBV30 and TRBJ2-5): SQTIHQWPATLVQPVGSPLSLECTVEGTSNPNLYWYRQAAGRGLQLLFYSVGIGQISSEVPQNLSASRPQDRQFILSSKKLLLSDSGFYLCAWSVPRKTQYFGPGTRLLVL.

The J gene is TRBJ1-2, the V gene TRBV29-1; 8 bases map to TRBD1. Unmatched junction bases numbered 7, after V lost 7 bases and J lost 3 bases. The CDR3 runs to 13 residues. Germline-derived CDR1 and CDR2 are SQVTM and ANQGSEA. The CDR3 coding sequence is TGCAGCGACCAAACAGGGGGAGACTATGGCTACACCTTC. Translated, it gives CSDQTGGDYGYTF.

The rearrangement uses TRBV30 and TRBJ1-5; D is ambiguous. This CDR3 contains 11 residues. V lost 1 base and J lost 9, with 7 bases in between. The V gene's germline CDR1 is GTSNPN and CDR2 SVGIG (reference sequence). The CDR3 loop reads CAWSGGGPQHF. As DNA, the CDR3 is TGTGCCTGGAGTGGGGGAGGGCCCCAGCATTTT.

The chain uses TRBV19 and TRBJ2-6, with D perhaps matching TRBD2 (6 bases). Per the germline V gene, CDR1 is LNHDA and CDR2 is SQIVND (reference sequence). Trimming removed 10 bases at V and 4 bases at J, with 14 bases between. The CDR3 is made up of 14 amino acids. CDR3 in amino acids: CATTPGEGANVLTF. The CDR3 nucleotides are TGTGCCACCACCCCGGGGGAAGGGGCCAACGTCCTGACTTTC.

The V gene is TRBV11-1, the J gene TRBJ1-1, with D hard to call. Germline V CDR1 and CDR2: SGHAT, FQDESV (reference sequence). The CDR3 has 15 amino acids. V was trimmed by 5 bases and J by 0 bases, leaving 13 bases between them. DNA for the CDR3: TGTGCCAGCAGCCCCGCCGGGAGAATGAACACTGAAGCTTTCTTT. Amino acids: CASSPAGRMNTEAFF.

This clone has a single count. The J gene is TRBJ2-7, the V gene TRBV7-2; 9 bases are shared with TRBD2. Germline CDR1 reads SGHTA; CDR2 reads FQGNSA. V dropped 0 bases and J dropped 3; count of bases not matched to a gene: 3. The CDR3 covers 15 residues. CDR3 bases: TGTGCCAGCAGCTTAGCTAGCGGGAGTGGCTACGAGCAGTACTTC. Its translation is CASSLASGSGYEQYF.

V usage is TRBV28 and J usage is TRBJ1-1; 9 nucleotides align to TRBD1. Trimming removed 6 bases from V and 6 bases from J; junction bases left unmatched: 8. Germline V lookup: CDR1 MDHEN, CDR2 SYDVKM. The length of the CDR3 is 14 residues. CDR3 sequence: CASRTGTGLSEAFF. The DNA of the CDR3 is TGTGCCAGCAGAACCGGGACAGGGTTGTCTGAAGCTTTCTTT.

The chain carries TRBV3-1 (or the pseudogene TRBV3-2) and TRBJ2-3, with 12 bases aligning to TRBD2. Germline V lookup: CDR1 LGHDT, CDR2 YNNKEL (reference sequence). J was trimmed by 4 bases and V by 0 bases; bases with no gene match: 5. The CDR3 is 17 amino acids. The CDR3 protein is CASSQDMLAGGSDTQYF. The DNA for the CDR3 is TGTGCCAGCAGCCAAGATATGCTAGCGGGAGGGTCAGATACGCAGTATTTT.

This clone was seen once. The genes are TRBV4-3 and TRBJ1-2; D not resolved. This CDR3 region has 15 residues. V was clipped by 1 base and J by 0 bases, with 9 bases between them. Germline V gives CDR1 LGHNA, CDR2 YSLEER. The chain's CDR3 is CASSQGLRANYGYTF. The DNA of the CDR3 is TGCGCCAGCAGCCAAGGACTGAGAGCTAACTATGGCTACACCTTC.

V usage is TRBV5-6 and J usage is TRBJ1-2, with TRBD1 identical over 7 bases. This CDR3 is built from 15 residues. Germline-derived CDR1 and CDR2 are SGHDT and YYEEEE. V lost 3 bases to trimming and J lost 6 bases; unmatched junction nucleotides: 11. The chain's CDR3 is CASSSRVTGLNGYTF. CDR3 sequence (DNA): TGTGCCAGCAGCTCGCGAGTGACAGGGCTTAATGGCTACACCTTC.

The chain joins TRBV5-5 to TRBJ2-7; TRBD1 matches 8 bases. The CDR3 has 15 amino acids. Looked up from germline, CDR1 is SGHKS and CDR2 is YYEKEE (reference sequence). V shed 2 bases, J shed 3 bases, and the junction held 7 bases outside the gene matches. In nucleotides, the CDR3 is TGTGCCAGCAGCTTAATCTTAGGACAGGGCTACGAGCAGTACTTC. Translating it yields CASSLILGQGYEQYF.